This record looks at one T cell receptor (beta chain) sequence and its context. The antigen is not known. Clones were sequenced by immunoSEQ multiplex PCR, and TCRdb holds only the in-frame ones, with some missing. The data hold 100,000 or so clones, with about 91% observed a single time. The sample is drawn from a study of siplizumab effects on memory and regulatory T cells. Notes on the study in general: Whether proliferating Tregs in siplizumab cultures suppress was not functionally confirmed.

This TCR derives from a human donor in good health. The material sequenced was Tregs sorted from blood.

Written as DNA, the CDR3 is TGCGCCAGCACGTTGGGGACTGGAGATAAGAAGCAGTACTTC. Its protein is CASTLGTGDKKQYF. The J gene is TRBJ2-7, the V gene TRBV5-1; D possibly corresponds to TRBD2 (6 bases). V lost 6 bases and J lost 8, with 21 bases in between. CDR3 size: 14 residues. Germline loops: CDR1 SGHRS, CDR2 YFSETQ.